These 18 T cell receptor beta chains came from one sample sequenced in a study of CD8 T cells in ankylosing spondylitis. General study points: Apparently characteristic of ankylosing spondylitis blood was a TCR beta motif (about eight highly homologous variants).

TCRdb re-derived calls from the 5' RACE reads in MiXCR, one entry per CDR3 protein. The sample yields approximately 440,000 distinct CDR3 sequences, roughly 17% seen once. No antigen has been identified for these receptors. The sequenced material came from blood, either unsorted or a sorted T cell fraction (not recorded which). The origin of the receptors is a male donor with ankylosing spondylitis.

J is TRBJ2-7 and V is TRBV15; D is unclear. CDR3 size: 14 residues. CDR1 and CDR2 (germline): LNHNV, YYDKDF (reference sequence). Trimming took off 0 bases at V and 0 bases at J, with 6 bases between the two ends. The CDR3 coding sequence is TGTGCCACCAGCAGAGAATTGGACTCCTACGAGCAGTACTTC. As protein: CATSRELDSYEQYF.

A few counts support this clonotype. This rearrangement joins TRBV20-1 to TRBJ2-1; 13 bases align to TRBD2. Germline CDR1 reads DFQATT; CDR2 reads SNEGSKA (reference sequence). The CDR3 has 16 amino acids. The V gene end was trimmed by 0 bases and the J gene end by 8 bases; junction bases not matched to a gene: 7. CDR3 residues: CSARDRTSGSKDEQFF. The CDR3 nucleotides are TGCAGTGCTAGAGATAGGACTAGCGGGAGTAAAGATGAGCAGTTCTTC.

This clonotype showed up many times. The genes are TRBV6-5 and TRBJ2-7; D call uncertain. The V and J ends lost 4 bases and 4 bases respectively, with 8 bases between them. This CDR3 contains 12 residues. Germline V CDR1 and CDR2: MNHEY, SVGAGI. The CDR3 reads CASSSPVYEQYF. For the CDR3, the DNA is TGTGCCAGCAGTTCCCCGGTTTACGAGCAGTACTTC.

CDR3 protein: CASSSLDIRATQYF. The CDR3 DNA sequence: TGTGCCAGCAGCTCCTTGGACATTCGGGCTACGCAGTATTTT. The genes are TRBV11-2 and TRBJ2-3, with D tentatively TRBD1 (5 bases). With 4 bases removed from V and 8 bases from J, the gap between germline ends came to 16 bases. The CDR3 contains 14 residues. From germline, CDR1 is SGHAT and CDR2 FQNNGV.

This chain uses TRBV12-3 or TRBV12-4 with TRBJ1-1, with D hard to call. This CDR3 spans 14 amino acids. V lost 3 bases, J lost 4 bases, and 12 bases lay in between. In DNA form, the CDR3 reads TGTGCCAGCAGTTTGGAGTCCATTAGCACTGAAGCTTTCTTT. Protein sequence: CASSLESISTEAFF.

This chain connects TRBV4-1 to TRBJ2-1; D is perhaps TRBD1 (5 bases). Deletions cut 0 bases from V and 7 bases from J, with 10 bases between. The CDR3 extends over 14 amino acids. In germline, CDR1 is MGHRA, CDR2 YSYEKL. The CDR3 sequence is CASSQEPGFNEQFF. The DNA for the CDR3 is TGCGCCAGCAGCCAAGAACCAGGGTTTAATGAGCAGTTCTTC.

This clonotype has only a few counts. The V and J genes are TRBV5-1 and TRBJ1-1, with D perhaps TRBD1 (6 bases). CDR3 length: 16 amino acids. Trimming stripped 0 bases from V and 0 bases from J, with 12 bases between. Germline V gene lookup returns CDR1 SGHRS and CDR2 YFSETQ. CDR3 sequence: CASSLGDRFLNTEAFF. As DNA, the CDR3 is TGCGCCAGCAGCTTGGGCGACAGGTTCTTGAACACTGAAGCTTTCTTT. Together with reference TRBV5-1 and TRBJ1-1, the CDR3 gives the full variable domain: KAGVTQTPRYLIKTRGQQVTLSCSPISGHRSVSWYQQTPGQGLQFLFEYFSETQRNKGNFPGRFSGRQFSNSRSEMNVSTLELGDSALYLCASSLGDRFLNTEAFFGQGTRLTVV.

V and J are TRBV2 and TRBJ2-2; D is tentatively TRBD1 or TRBD2 (5 bases each). Trimming removed 8 bases at V and 7 bases at J, with 17 bases between. CDR3 length equals 14 residues. The germline CDR1 and CDR2 sequences are SNHLY and FYNNEI. CDR3 amino acids: CASRQVGVIGELFF. The CDR3 DNA follows: TGTGCCAGCCGCCAAGTGGGGGTAATCGGGGAGCTGTTTTTT.

This clonotype has more than one count but fewer than ten. The chain is built from TRBV2 and TRBJ2-4; 8 nucleotides match TRBD2. The CDR3 contains 13 residues. CDR1 SNHLY and CDR2 FYNNEI come from the germline V gene. J gave up 8 bases and V 5 bases, and 5 bases lay outside the gene matches. This CDR3 reads CASSWTGGDIQYF. The CDR3 DNA follows: TGTGCCAGCAGTTGGACGGGAGGGGACATTCAGTACTTC. The entire variable domain, with the rest obtained from reference TRBV2 and TRBJ2-4, is as follows: EPEVTQTPSHQVTQMGQEVILRCVPISNHLYFYWYRQILGQKVEFLVSFYNNEISEKSEIFDDQFSVERPDGSNFTLKIRSTKLEDSAMYFCASSWTGGDIQYFGAGTRLSVL.

This clonotype was observed a single time. The J gene is TRBJ1-2, the V gene TRBV28; 8 bases are shared with TRBD1. Per germline, CDR1 MDHEN and CDR2 SYDVKM. The CDR3 spans 12 residues. V gave up 11 bases and J gave up 8 bases; unmatched junction bases: 10. The CDR3 DNA follows: TGTGCCTCCTCCGGGACAGGACACGGCTACACCTTC. It encodes CASSGTGHGYTF.

This clonotype was observed many times. The gene calls are TRBV9 and TRBJ2-2; the D is unclear. From germline, CDR1 is SGDLS and CDR2 YYNGEE. This CDR3 contains 17 residues. The ends were cut back, 1 base at V and 0 bases at J, with 13 bases in the middle. The CDR3 loop reads CASSVHPPDANTGELFF. CDR3 bases: TGTGCCAGCAGCGTACATCCGCCGGACGCGAACACCGGGGAGCTGTTTTTT.

The V and J genes are TRBV20-1 and TRBJ2-2; possibly TRBD1 for D (6 bases). CDR1 is DFQATT and CDR2 is SNEGSKA in the germline V gene (reference sequence). There are 13 residues in the CDR3. The V end lost 5 bases, the J end lost 3 bases, and 10 bases lay between the germline ends. The CDR3 sequence: CSALQGDTGELFF. In DNA, the CDR3 is TGCAGTGCTTTACAGGGAGACACCGGGGAGCTGTTTTTT.

The chain has TRBV7-9 and TRBJ1-2; D remains ambiguous. Germline CDR1 is SEHNR and CDR2 is FQNEAQ (reference sequence). The V end was cut by 4 bases, the J end by 4 bases, with 7 bases between. This CDR3 comprises 12 residues. Here the CDR3 DNA reads TGTGCCAGCAGCTCCCTGACCTATGGCTACACCTTC. It is translated as CASSSLTYGYTF.

This clonotype was found a few times. The chain couples TRBV28 to TRBJ2-4, with a weak D call TRBD1 (5 bases). CDR1 and CDR2 from the germline V gene are MDHEN and SYDVKM. V lost 6 bases and J 1 base, leaving 16 bases between the germline ends. The CDR3 runs 16 residues. In DNA, the CDR3 is TGTGCCAGCAGACCAACCCCAGGGTTCGCCAAAAACATTCAGTACTTC. It translates to CASRPTPGFAKNIQYF.

This clonotype showed up just a few times. V and J are TRBV2 and TRBJ2-3, with D perhaps assigned TRBD1 or TRBD2 (5 bases each). CDR3 length: 16 residues. V dropped 4 bases and J dropped 4 bases, with 18 bases sitting between them. Germline lookup yields CDR1 SNHLY and CDR2 FYNNEI. CDR3 bases: TGTGCCAGCAGTGCTTCCCAGCTAGCAGGGTCAGATACGCAGTATTTT. Translating gives CASSASQLAGSDTQYF.

The V gene is TRBV7-6, the J gene TRBJ1-1; D uncertain. The CDR3 has 14 residues. The V gene lost 5 bases and the J gene lost 2 bases, with 12 bases spanning the gap. Germline assignment: CDR1 SGHVS and CDR2 FNYEAQ. This chain's CDR3 is CASSVDLFNTEAFF. For the CDR3, the DNA is TGTGCCAGCAGCGTTGACCTATTCAACACTGAAGCTTTCTTT.

V gene TRBV2 combines with J gene TRBJ1-1; TRBD1 matches 8 bases. The ends lost 6 bases at V and 5 bases at J; junction bases unmatched: 5. Germline CDR1 SNHLY, CDR2 FYNNEI. This CDR3 is 13 amino acids long. CDR3 in amino acids: CASRENRGTEAFF. The DNA for the CDR3 is TGTGCCAGCAGGGAAAACAGGGGGACTGAAGCTTTCTTT.

This clonotype was detected only a few times. V and J are TRBV5-1 and TRBJ2-3, with D possibly matching TRBD2 (5 bases). The CDR3 has 15 residues. Trimming removed 2 bases at V and 2 bases at J, with 12 bases between. The germline V gene has CDR1 SGHRS and CDR2 YFSETQ. The CDR3 here is CASSFTVRDTDTQYF. CDR3 DNA sequence: TGCGCCAGCAGCTTCACGGTCCGGGACACAGATACGCAGTATTTT.